Following are 12 T cell receptor beta chains from one sample sequenced in a study of shared clonotypes between healthy human individuals. Clones were sequenced by immunoSEQ multiplex PCR, and TCRdb holds only the in-frame ones, with some missing. The top ten hold about 0.45% of the sample, which has about 1.5 million clones, 95% to 99% seen once. The material sequenced was naive CD4+ T cells sorted from blood. The sample's subset: CD45RA+ positively selected. The receptors shown here come from a man aged 30 to 45 in good health.

This chain links TRBV29-1 with TRBJ2-1, with 9 bases matching TRBD1. This CDR3 has 15 residues. Per the germline V gene, CDR1 is SQVTM and CDR2 is ANQGSEA. V shed 6 bases and J 2 bases; nucleotides not matched to a gene: 8. In DNA, the CDR3 is TGCAGCGTGAGACAGGGGGGAAAGACCTACAATGAGCAGTTCTTC. This gives the protein CSVRQGGKTYNEQFF.

V usage is TRBV19 and J usage is TRBJ2-7; no reliable D call. The germline V gene has CDR1 LNHDA and CDR2 SQIVND (reference sequence). This CDR3 comprises 10 residues. Trimming removed 3 bases at V and 6 bases at J, with 3 bases between. The CDR3 DNA sequence: TGTGCCAGTAGTATTTCCGAGCAGTACTTC. Amino acids: CASSISEQYF.

The gene calls are TRBV28 and TRBJ1-1; D remains ambiguous. CDR1 is MDHEN, CDR2 SYDVKM, per germline. The V end was cut by 6 bases, the J end by 5 bases, with 7 bases between. The CDR3 loop spans 11 amino acids. This chain's CDR3 is CASRGRTEAFF. The CDR3 DNA sequence: TGTGCCAGCAGGGGAAGGACTGAAGCTTTCTTT. The full variable domain, rest sourced from reference TRBV28 and TRBJ1-1, is DVKVTQSSRYLVKRTGEKVFLECVQDMDHENMFWYRQDPGLGLRLIYFSYDVKMKEKGDIPEGYSVSREKKERFSLILESASTNQTSMYLCASRGRTEAFFGQGTRLTVV.

Turning to this clone: The same CDR3 can be traced to other DNA sequences in this sample. The chain couples TRBV9 to TRBJ2-5, with a weak D call TRBD1 (5 bases). CDR1 is SGDLS and CDR2 is YYNGEE in the germline V gene. V lost 0 bases and J lost 5, with 11 bases in between. The CDR3 extends over 14 amino acids. The CDR3 loop is CASSVEGLGETQYF. DNA of the CDR3: TGTGCCAGCAGCGTAGAGGGGCTCGGGGAGACCCAGTACTTC. Using reference TRBV9 and TRBJ2-5 for the parts outside the CDR3, the full variable domain is DSGVTQTPKHLITATGQRVTLRCSPRSGDLSVYWYQQSLDQGLQFLIQYYNGEERAKGNILERFSAQQFPDLHSELNLSSLELGDSALYFCASSVEGLGETQYFGPGTRLLVL.

The chain carries TRBV13 and TRBJ2-1; D is perhaps TRBD2 (5 bases). Per germline, CDR1 PRHDT and CDR2 FYEKMQ (reference sequence). The length of the CDR3 is 16 residues. Trimming removed 5 bases at V and 6 bases at J, with 20 bases between. The DNA for the CDR3 is TGTGCCAGCAGCCCAACTCGGGTAGGAGGCCCCAATGAGCAGTTCTTC. Translation gives CASSPTRVGGPNEQFF.

This clone was seen a single time. The rearrangement links TRBV18 to TRBJ2-1; no reliable D call. The CDR3 has 14 amino acids. V shed 4 bases and J shed 5 bases, with 12 bases lying between them. CDR1 and CDR2 (germline): KGHSH, LQKENI. The CDR3 reads CASSQIGDHNEQFF. For the CDR3, the DNA is TGTGCCAGCTCACAGATAGGAGATCACAATGAGCAGTTCTTC.

This clone has just one count. The V and J genes are TRBV5-1 and TRBJ2-5; 11 bases align to TRBD2. The CDR3 is made up of 16 amino acids. Looked up from germline, CDR1 is SGHRS and CDR2 is YFSETQ. Losses at the gene ends were 3 bases for V and 3 bases for J; bases not matched to a gene: 7. CDR3: CASSSRPTSGEETQYF. CDR3 DNA: TGCGCCAGCAGCTCCCGCCCGACTAGCGGGGAAGAGACCCAGTACTTC.

The chain employs TRBV5-1 and TRBJ2-1; maybe TRBD2 (5 bases). Trimming pared 3 bases from V and 4 bases from J, leaving 14 bases between. This CDR3 spans 15 amino acids. CDR1 is SGHRS, CDR2 YFSETQ, per germline. CDR3: CASSWAPGIYNEQFF. Written as DNA, the CDR3 is TGCGCCAGCAGCTGGGCACCGGGGATATACAATGAGCAGTTCTTC.

The CDR3 here is CASSLNSGSTDTQYF. The DNA of the CDR3 is TGTGCCAGCAGCTTAAATAGCGGTTCCACAGATACGCAGTATTTT. The chain combines TRBV7-8 with TRBJ2-3, with D perhaps TRBD2 (6 bases). This CDR3 has 15 amino acids. V was trimmed by 2 bases and J by 2 bases, leaving 11 bases between them. CDR1 and CDR2 (germline): SGHVS, FQNEAQ.

CDR3 in DNA: TGTGCCAGCAGCTTAGTATCGGGACAGGGTGTGGAGACCCAGTACTTC. It codes for CASSLVSGQGVETQYF. The rearrangement uses TRBV11-2 and TRBJ2-5; 9 bases agree with TRBD1. CDR3 length equals 16 residues. Germline V gene lookup returns CDR1 SGHAT and CDR2 FQNNGV. J gave up 5 bases and V 1 base, and 8 bases lay outside the gene matches.

This chain connects TRBV18 to TRBJ2-1; 10 bases match TRBD2. Germline CDR1 reads KGHSH; CDR2 reads LQKENI. The CDR3 runs 17 residues. V dropped 0 bases and J dropped 6; count of bases not matched to a gene: 8. The CDR3 bases are TGTGCCAGCTCACCACCTCGCCTAGCGGGAGTAGGCAATGAGCAGTTCTTC. This encodes CASSPPRLAGVGNEQFF.

The V call is TRBV10-3, the J call TRBJ2-7; D ambiguous. This CDR3 spans 16 amino acids. The V end lost 6 bases, the J end lost 0 bases, and 18 bases lay between the germline ends. The germline CDR1 and CDR2 sequences are ENHRY and SYGVKD. The DNA for the CDR3 is TGTGCCATCAGATCCTTCGATGAGTCGAGCTCCTACGAGCAGTACTTC. Its translation: CAIRSFDESSSYEQYF.